A single sample gave rise to the 3 T cell receptor beta chains below, sequenced in a study of radiation and T cells in renal cell carcinoma (dated by TCRdb to 2018 to 2021). The library came from the immunoSEQ multiplex PCR assay. The source is immuneACCESS, and TCRdb retained only in-frame sequences with V and J called. Part of the clones is not carried over; for the studies checked, unresolved V genes explain less than half of this, and the remainder is unexplained. The sample table contains roughly 64,000 clones; only one count was recorded for roughly 80% of them. About 6.8% of the sample goes to the ten largest clones. Per the publication, the time point label means: blood 4 weeks post-SBRT, at nephrectomy. Read against the paper, the sample's treatment or condition label means: 15 Gy SBRT to primary tumor, nephrectomy 4 weeks later. The sample was blood, taken from a patient whose treatment included radiotherapy and nephrectomy. These receptors came from a man between 60 and 75 years old with renal cell carcinoma.

This clone occurred once. The chain's CDR3 is CASSGGGLSYEQYF. As DNA, the CDR3 is TGCGCCAGCAGTGGAGGGGGCCTTTCCTACGAGCAGTACTTC. This sequence joins TRBV10-2 and TRBJ2-5; 7 bases fit TRBD1. The J call may be incorrect, as the DNA end agrees better with TRBJ2-7. CDR3 length equals 14 residues. Germline loops: CDR1 WSHSY, CDR2 SAAADI.

This chain joins TRBV9 and TRBJ2-5, with D perhaps matching TRBD2 (5 bases). The CDR3 extends over 15 amino acids. V gave up 2 bases and J gave up 3 bases, with 14 bases separating them. CDR1 and CDR2 from the germline V gene are SGDLS and YYNGEE. The CDR3 nucleotides are TGTGCCAGCAGCGTTACCCCCCAGAGGGAAGAGACCCAGTACTTC. Translation gives CASSVTPQREETQYF.

The V call is TRBV5-1, the J call TRBJ2-2, with 7 positions matching TRBD2. The ends lost 0 bases at V and 11 bases at J; junction bases unmatched: 7. Germline loops: CDR1 SGHRS, CDR2 YFSETQ. This CDR3 has 14 residues. This CDR3 reads CASSLGTGGIELFF. CDR3 nucleotide sequence: TGCGCCAGCAGCTTGGGTACGGGAGGTATCGAGCTGTTTTTT. Based on the CDR3 plus reference TRBV5-1 and TRBJ2-2, the full variable domain is KAGVTQTPRYLIKTRGQQVTLSCSPISGHRSVSWYQQTPGQGLQFLFEYFSETQRNKGNFPGRFSGRQFSNSRSEMNVSTLELGDSALYLCASSLGTGGIELFFGEGSRLTVL.